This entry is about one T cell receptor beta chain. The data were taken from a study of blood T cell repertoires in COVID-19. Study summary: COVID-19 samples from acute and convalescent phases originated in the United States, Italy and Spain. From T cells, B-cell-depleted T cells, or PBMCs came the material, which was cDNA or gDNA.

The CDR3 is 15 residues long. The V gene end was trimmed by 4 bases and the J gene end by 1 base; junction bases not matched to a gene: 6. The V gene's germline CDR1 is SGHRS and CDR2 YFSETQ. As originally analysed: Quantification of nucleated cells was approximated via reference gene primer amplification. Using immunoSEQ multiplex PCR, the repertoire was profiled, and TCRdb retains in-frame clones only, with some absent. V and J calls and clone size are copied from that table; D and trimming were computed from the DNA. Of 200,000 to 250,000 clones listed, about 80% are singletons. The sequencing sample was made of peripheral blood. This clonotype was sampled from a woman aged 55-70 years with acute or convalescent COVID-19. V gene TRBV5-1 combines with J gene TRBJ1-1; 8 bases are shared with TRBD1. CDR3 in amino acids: CASSGAGTGNTEAFF. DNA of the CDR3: TGCGCCAGCAGCGGGGCCGGGACAGGGAACACTGAAGCTTTCTTT.